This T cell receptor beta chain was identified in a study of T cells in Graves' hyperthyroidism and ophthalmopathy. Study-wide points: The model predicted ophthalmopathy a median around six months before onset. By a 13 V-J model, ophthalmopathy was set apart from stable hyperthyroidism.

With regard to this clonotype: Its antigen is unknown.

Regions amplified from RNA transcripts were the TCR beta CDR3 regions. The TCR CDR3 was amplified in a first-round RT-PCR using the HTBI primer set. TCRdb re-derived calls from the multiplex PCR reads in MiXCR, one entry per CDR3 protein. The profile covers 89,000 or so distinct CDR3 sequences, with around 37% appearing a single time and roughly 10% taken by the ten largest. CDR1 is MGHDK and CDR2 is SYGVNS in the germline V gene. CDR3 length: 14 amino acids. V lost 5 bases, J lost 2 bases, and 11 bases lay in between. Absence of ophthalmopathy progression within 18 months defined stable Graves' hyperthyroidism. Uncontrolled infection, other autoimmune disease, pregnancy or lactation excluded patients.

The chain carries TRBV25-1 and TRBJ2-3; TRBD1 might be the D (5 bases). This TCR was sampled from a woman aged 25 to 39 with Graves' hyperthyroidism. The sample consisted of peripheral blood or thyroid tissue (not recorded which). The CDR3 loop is CASSLRQFTDTQYF. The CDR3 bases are TGTGCCAGCAGTTTGAGACAGTTCACAGATACGCAGTATTTT.